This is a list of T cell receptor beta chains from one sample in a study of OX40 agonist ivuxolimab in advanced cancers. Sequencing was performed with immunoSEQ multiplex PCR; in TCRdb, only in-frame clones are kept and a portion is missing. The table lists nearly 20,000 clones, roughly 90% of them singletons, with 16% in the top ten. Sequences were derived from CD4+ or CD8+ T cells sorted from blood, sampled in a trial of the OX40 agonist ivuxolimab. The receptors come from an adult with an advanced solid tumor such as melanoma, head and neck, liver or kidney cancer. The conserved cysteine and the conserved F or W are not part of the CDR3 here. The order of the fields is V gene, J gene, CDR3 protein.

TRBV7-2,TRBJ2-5,ASSFGGRETQY
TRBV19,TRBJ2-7,ASSTWTGVYEQY
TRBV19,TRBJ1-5,ASSIGGVPGPQH
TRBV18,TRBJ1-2,ASSPPETYGYT
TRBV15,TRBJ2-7,ATSRDHGYEQY
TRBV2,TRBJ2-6,ASSAQDSGANVLT
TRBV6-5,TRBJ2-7,ASGVQGKYEQY
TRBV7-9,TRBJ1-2,ASSPPGQGASGYT
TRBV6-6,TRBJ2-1,ASSGQGGFYNEQF
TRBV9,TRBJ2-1,ASSVGGEGTYNEQF
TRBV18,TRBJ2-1,ASSPPASWSSYNEQF
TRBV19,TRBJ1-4,ASSIRGGLEKLF
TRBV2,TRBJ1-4,ASRQGNEKLF
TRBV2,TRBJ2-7,ASRAQGLSSYEQY
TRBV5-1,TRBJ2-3,ASSPGTGGDTQY
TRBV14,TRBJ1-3,ASSHHKQGLSGNTIY
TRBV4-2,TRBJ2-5,ASSQARQQETQY